This TCR beta chain was captured in a study of OX40 agonist ivuxolimab in advanced cancers. Study-level background: Allowance was made for prior anti-PD-1, anti-PD-L1 or anti-CTLA-4 therapy, and roughly 40% had some.

A remark on this clone: As yet, its antigen is unknown.

Study-level findings and limits: Some nonresponders additionally presented with little normalized T-cell clonal expansion. Among T cells, CD8+ cells averaged more expanded clones than CD4+ cells.

From germline, CDR1 is SGHVS and CDR2 FNYEAQ. This CDR3 has 15 amino acids. Trimming took 3 bases from V and 0 from J; bases not matched to a gene: 1. Using immunoSEQ multiplex PCR, the repertoire was profiled, and TCRdb retains in-frame clones only, with some absent. The profile shows 80,000 to 100,000 clones, 86% of them singletons. The chain combines TRBV7-6 with TRBJ2-5, with TRBD1 matching 10 bases. The sequences come from CD4+ or CD8+ T cells sorted from blood, collected in a trial of the OX40 agonist ivuxolimab. The receptor's source is an adult with an advanced solid tumor such as melanoma, head and neck, liver or kidney cancer. The CDR3 region has the DNA TGTGCCAGCAGCTTTGGGACAGGGGACCAAGAGACCCAGTACTTC. This codes for CASSFGTGDQETQYF.